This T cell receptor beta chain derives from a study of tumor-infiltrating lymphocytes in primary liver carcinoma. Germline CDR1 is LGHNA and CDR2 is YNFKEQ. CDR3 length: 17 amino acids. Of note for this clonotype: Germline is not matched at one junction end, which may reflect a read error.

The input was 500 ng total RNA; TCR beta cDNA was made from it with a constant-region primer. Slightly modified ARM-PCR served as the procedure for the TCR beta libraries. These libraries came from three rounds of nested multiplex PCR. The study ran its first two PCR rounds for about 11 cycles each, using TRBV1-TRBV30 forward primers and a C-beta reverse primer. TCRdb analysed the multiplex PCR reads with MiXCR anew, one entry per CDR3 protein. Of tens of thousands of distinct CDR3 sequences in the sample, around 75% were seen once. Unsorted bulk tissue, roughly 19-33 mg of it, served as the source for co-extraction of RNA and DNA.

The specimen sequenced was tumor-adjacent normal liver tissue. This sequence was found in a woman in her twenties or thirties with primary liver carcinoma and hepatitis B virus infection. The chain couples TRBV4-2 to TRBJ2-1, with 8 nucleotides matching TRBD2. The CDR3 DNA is TGTGTCAGCACCCCGTCTTCGGGAGGGAGGGCCCTTAATGAGCAGCTCTTC. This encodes CVSTPSSGGRALNEQLF.